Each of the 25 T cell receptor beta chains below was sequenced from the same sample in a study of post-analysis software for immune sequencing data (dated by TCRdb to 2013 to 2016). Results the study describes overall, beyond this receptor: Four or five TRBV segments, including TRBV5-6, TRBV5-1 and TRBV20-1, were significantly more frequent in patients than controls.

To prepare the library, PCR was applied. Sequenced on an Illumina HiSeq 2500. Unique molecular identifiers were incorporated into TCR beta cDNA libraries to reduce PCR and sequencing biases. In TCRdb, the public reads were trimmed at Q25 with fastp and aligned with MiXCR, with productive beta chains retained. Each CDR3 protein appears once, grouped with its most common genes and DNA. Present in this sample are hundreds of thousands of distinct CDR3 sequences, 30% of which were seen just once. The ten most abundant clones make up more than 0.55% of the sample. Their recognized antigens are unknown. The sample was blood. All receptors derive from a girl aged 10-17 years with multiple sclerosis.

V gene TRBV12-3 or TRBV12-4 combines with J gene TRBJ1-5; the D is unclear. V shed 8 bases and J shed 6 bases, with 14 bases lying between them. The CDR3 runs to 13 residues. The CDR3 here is CASGYRVGQPQHF. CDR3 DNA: TGTGCCAGCGGCTATAGGGTAGGTCAGCCCCAGCATTTT.

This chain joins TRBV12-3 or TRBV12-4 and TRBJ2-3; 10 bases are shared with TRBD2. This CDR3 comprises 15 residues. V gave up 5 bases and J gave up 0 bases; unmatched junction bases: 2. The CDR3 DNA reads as TGTGCCAGCAGTAAGCGGGAGGGCAGCACAGATACGCAGTATTTT. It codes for CASSKREGSTDTQYF.

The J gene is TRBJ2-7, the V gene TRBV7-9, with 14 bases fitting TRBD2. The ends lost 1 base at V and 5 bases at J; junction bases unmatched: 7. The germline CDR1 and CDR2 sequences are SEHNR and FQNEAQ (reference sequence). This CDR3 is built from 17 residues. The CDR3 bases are TGTGCCAGCAGCTTAGGGGGACTAGCGGGAGTTCCTGACGAGCAGTACTTC. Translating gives CASSLGGLAGVPDEQYF.

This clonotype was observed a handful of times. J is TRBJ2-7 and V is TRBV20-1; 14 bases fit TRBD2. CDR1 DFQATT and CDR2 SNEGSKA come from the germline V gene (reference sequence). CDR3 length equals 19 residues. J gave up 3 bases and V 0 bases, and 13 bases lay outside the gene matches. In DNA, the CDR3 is TGCAGTGCTAGAGATTGGACTAGCGGGAGGACCTCAAACCTCTACGAGCAGTACTTC. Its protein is CSARDWTSGRTSNLYEQYF.

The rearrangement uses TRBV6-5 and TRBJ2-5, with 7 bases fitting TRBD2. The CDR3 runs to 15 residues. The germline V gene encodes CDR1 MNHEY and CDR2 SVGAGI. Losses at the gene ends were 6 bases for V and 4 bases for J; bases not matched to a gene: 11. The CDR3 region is CASRSGGVAGETQYF. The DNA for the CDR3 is TGTGCCAGCAGGTCCGGTGGTGTAGCGGGAGAGACCCAGTACTTC.

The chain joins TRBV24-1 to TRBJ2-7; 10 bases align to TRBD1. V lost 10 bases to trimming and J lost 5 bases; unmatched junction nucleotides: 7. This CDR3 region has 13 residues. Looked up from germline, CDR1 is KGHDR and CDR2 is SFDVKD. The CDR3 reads CATEGQGSHEQYF. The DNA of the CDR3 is TGTGCCACAGAGGGACAGGGGTCCCACGAGCAGTACTTC.

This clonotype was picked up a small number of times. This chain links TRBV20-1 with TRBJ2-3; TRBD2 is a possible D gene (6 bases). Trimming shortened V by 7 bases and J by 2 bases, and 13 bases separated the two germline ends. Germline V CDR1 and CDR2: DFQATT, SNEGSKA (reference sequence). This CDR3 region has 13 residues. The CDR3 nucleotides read TGCAGTGGTAGGGACTCCCACACAGATACGCAGTATTTT. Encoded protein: CSGRDSHTDTQYF.

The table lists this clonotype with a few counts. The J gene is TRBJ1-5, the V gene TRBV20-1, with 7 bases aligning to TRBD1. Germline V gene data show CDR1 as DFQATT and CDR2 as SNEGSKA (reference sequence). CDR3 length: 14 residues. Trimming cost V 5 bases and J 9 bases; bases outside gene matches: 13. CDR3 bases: TGCAGTGCTCCGATTCCGGGACAGCAGGGGCCCCAGCATTTT. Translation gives CSAPIPGQQGPQHF.

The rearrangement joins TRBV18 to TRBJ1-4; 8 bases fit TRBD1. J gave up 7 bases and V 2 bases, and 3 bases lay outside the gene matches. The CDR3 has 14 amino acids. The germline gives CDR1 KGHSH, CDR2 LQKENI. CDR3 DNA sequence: TGTGCCAGCTCACCATCGGGGACAGGTGAAAAACTGTTTTTT. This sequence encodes CASSPSGTGEKLFF.

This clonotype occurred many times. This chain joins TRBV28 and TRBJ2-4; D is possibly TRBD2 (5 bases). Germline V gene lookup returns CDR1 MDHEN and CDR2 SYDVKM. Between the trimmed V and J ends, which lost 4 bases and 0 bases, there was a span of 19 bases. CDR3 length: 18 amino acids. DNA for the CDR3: TGTGCCAGCAGTTCCAACCTGGACTTATCTCTAGCCAAAAACATTCAGTACTTC. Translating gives CASSSNLDLSLAKNIQYF.

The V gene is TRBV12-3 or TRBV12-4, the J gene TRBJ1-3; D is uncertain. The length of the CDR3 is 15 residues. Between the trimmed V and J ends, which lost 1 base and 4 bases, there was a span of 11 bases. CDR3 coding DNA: TGTGCCAGCAGTTTAGTGATCGGCCGCGGAAACACCATATATTTT. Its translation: CASSLVIGRGNTIYF.

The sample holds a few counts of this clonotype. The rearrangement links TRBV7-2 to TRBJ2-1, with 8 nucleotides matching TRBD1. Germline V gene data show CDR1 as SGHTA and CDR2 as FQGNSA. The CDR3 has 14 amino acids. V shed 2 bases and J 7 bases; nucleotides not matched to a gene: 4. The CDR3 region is CASSLLTGGNEQFF. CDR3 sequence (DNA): TGTGCCAGCAGCTTACTAACAGGGGGTAATGAGCAGTTCTTC.

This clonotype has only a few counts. CDR3 bases: TGTGCCAGCAGCTTAGAATCTAAGAGATGGGAGACCCAGTACTTC. It encodes CASSLESKRWETQYF. The chain combines TRBV7-7 with TRBJ2-5; D is unclear. Germline V gene data show CDR1 as SSHAT and CDR2 as FNYEAQ (reference sequence). Trimming left V 1 base short and J 5 bases short, with 14 bases between. The CDR3 is 15 amino acids.

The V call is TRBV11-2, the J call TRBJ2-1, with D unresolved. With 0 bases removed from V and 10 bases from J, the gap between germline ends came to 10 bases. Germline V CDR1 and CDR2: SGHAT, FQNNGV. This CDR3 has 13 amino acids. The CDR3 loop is CASSLDLMAEQFF. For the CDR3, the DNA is TGTGCCAGCAGCTTAGATTTGATGGCCGAGCAGTTCTTC.

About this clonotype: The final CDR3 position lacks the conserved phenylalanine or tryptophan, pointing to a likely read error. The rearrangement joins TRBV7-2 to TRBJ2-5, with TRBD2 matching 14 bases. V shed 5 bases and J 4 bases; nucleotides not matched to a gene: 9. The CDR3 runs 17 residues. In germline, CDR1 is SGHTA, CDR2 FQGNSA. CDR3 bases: TGTGCCAGCAGCCGCCCCCGCGGGACTAGCGGGAGAGAGACCCAGTACTGC. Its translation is CASSRPRGTSGRETQYC.

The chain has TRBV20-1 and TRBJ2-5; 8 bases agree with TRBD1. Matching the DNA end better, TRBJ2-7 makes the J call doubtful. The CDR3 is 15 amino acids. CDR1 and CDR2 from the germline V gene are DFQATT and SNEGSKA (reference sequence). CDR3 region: CSAVSYRGSSYEQYF. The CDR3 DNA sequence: TGCAGTGCCGTCTCCTACAGGGGGTCCTCCTACGAGCAGTACTTC.

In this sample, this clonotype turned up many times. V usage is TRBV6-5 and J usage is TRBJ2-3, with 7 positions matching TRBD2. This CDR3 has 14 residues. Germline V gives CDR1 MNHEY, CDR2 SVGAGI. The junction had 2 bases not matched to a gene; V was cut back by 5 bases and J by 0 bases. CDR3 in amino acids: CASSGSGSTDTQYF. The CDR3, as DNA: TGTGCCAGCAGTGGTAGCGGGAGCACAGATACGCAGTATTTT.

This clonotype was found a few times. CDR3 coding DNA: TGCGCCAGCAGCCAAGACGGTCAGGGGTACACTGAAGCTTTCTTT. Encoded protein: CASSQDGQGYTEAFF. The chain combines TRBV4-3 with TRBJ1-1; D possibly corresponds to TRBD1 (6 bases). The V and J ends lost 0 bases and 3 bases respectively, with 11 bases between them. This CDR3 spans 15 amino acids. The V gene's germline CDR1 is LGHNA and CDR2 YSLEER.

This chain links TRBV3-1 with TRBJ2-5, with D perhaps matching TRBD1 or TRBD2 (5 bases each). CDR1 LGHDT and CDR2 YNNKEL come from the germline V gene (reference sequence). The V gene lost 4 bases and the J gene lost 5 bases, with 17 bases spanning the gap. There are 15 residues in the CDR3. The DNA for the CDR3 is TGTGCCAGCAGCCCTCCCCTGAGAGGGGCGGAGACCCAGTACTTC. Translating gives CASSPPLRGAETQYF.

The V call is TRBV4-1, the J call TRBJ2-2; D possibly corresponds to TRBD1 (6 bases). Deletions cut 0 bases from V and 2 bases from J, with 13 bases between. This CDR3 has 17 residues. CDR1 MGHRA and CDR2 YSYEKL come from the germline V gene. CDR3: CASSQDPSRGNTGELFF. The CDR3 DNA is TGCGCCAGCAGCCAAGATCCCAGCAGGGGTAACACCGGGGAGCTGTTTTTT.

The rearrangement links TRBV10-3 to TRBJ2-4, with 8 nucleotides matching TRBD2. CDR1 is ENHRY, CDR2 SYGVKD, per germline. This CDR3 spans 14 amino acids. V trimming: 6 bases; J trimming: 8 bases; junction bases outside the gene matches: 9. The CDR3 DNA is TGTGCCATCAGCGGGAAGCGGGAGACGGACATTCAGTACTTC. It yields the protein CAISGKRETDIQYF.

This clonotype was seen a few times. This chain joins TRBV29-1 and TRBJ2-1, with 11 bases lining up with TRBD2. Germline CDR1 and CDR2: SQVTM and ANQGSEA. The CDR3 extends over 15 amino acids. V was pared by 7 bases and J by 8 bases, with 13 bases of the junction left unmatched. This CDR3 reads CSAKVGLAGVYEQFF. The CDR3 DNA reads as TGCAGCGCTAAAGTAGGACTAGCGGGTGTCTATGAGCAGTTCTTC.

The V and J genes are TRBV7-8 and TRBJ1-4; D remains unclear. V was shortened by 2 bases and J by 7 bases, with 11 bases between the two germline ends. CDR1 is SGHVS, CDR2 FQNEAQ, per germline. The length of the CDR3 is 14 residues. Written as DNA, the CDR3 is TGTGCCAGCAGCTTATATGGTCTGGGTGAAAAACTGTTTTTT. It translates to CASSLYGLGEKLFF.

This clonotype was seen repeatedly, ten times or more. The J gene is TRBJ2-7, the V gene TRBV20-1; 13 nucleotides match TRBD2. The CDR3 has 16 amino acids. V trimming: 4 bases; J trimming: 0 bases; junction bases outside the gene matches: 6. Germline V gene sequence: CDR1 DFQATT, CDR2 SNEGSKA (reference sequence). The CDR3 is CSATGLAGDHSYEQYF. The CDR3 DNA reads TGCAGTGCTACCGGACTAGCGGGGGATCACTCCTACGAGCAGTACTTC.

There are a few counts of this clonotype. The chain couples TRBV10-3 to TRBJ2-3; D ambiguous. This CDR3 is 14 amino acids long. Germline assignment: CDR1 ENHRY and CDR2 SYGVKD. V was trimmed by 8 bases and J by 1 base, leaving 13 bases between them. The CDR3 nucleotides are TGTGCCATCGGGCCACCTTGGGGCACAGATACGCAGTATTTT. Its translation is CAIGPPWGTDTQYF.